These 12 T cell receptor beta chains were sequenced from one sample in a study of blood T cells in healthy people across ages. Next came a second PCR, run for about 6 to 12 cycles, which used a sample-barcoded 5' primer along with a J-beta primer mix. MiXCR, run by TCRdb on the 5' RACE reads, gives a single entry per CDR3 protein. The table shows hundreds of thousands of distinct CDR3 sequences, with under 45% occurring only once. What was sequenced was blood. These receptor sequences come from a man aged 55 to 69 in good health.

The CDR3 sequence is CATSEGGQGKAGELFF. The CDR3 nucleotides are TGTGCCACCAGTGAAGGAGGCCAGGGAAAGGCCGGGGAGCTGTTTTTT. The chain joins TRBV24-1 to TRBJ2-2; tentatively, D is TRBD1 or TRBD2 (5 bases each). The CDR3 is 16 amino acids. V lost 4 bases to trimming and J lost 6 bases, with 17 bases between them. Germline V lookup: CDR1 KGHDR, CDR2 SFDVKD.

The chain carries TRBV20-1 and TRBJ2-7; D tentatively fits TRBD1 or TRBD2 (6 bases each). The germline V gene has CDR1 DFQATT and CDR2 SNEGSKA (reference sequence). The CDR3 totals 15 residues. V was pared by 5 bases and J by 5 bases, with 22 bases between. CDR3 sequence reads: CSAPRSGGQSHEQYF. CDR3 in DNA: TGCAGTGCTCCCCGTTCTGGGGGGCAATCCCACGAGCAGTACTTC.

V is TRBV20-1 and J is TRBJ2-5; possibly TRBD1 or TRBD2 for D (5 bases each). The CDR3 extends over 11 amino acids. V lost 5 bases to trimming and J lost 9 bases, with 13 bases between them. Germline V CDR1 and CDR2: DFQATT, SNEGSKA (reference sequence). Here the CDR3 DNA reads TGCAGTGCTGGAACGCTGGGGGCCCAGTACTTC. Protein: CSAGTLGAQYF.

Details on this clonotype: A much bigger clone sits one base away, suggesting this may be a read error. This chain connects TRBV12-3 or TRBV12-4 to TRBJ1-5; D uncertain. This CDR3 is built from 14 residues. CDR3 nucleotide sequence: TGTGCCAGCAGTGTAGCGAGCGGGAATCAGCCCCAGCATTTT. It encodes CASSVASGNQPQHF.

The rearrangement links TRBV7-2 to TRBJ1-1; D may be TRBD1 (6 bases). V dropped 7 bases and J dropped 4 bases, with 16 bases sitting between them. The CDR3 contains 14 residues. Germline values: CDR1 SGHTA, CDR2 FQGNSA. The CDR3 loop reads CASTIRRGTTEAFF. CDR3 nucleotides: TGTGCCAGCACCATCCGGAGGGGGACCACTGAAGCTTTCTTT.

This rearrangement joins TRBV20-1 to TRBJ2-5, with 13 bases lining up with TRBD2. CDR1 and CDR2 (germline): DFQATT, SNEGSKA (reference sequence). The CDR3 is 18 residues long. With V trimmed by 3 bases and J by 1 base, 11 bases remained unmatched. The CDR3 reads CSASRTSGGPPAQETQYF. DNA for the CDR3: TGCAGTGCTAGCCGGACTAGCGGGGGACCCCCTGCCCAAGAGACCCAGTACTTC.

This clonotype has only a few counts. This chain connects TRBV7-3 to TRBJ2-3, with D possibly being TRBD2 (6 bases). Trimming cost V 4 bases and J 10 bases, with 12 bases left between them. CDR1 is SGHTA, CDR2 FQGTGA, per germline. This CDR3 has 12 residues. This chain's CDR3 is CASSSTRGAQYF. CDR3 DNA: TGTGCCAGCAGCTCGACTAGAGGTGCGCAGTATTTT.

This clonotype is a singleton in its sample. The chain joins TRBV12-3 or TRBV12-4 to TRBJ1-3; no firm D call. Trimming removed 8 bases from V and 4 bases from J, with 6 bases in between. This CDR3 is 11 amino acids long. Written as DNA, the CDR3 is TGTGCCAGCTCCGGGGGAAACACCATATATTTT. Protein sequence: CASSGGNTIYF.

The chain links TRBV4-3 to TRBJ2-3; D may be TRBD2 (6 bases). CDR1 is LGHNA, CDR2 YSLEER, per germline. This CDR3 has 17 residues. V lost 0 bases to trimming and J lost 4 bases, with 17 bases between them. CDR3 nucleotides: TGCGCCAGCAGCCAAGATTACGTCGTACTAGCATCAGATACGCAGTATTTT. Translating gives CASSQDYVVLASDTQYF.

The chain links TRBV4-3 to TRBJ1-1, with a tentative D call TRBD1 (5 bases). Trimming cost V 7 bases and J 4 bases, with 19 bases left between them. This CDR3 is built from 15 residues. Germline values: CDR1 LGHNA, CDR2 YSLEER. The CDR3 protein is CASTQGPFSSTEAFF. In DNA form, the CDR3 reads TGCGCCAGCACCCAGGGACCCTTTTCCTCCACTGAAGCTTTCTTT.

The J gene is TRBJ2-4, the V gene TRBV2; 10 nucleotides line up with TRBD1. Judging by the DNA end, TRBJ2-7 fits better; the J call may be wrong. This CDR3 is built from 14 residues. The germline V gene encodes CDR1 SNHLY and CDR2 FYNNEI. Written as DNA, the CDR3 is TGTGCCAGCAGTATCGACAGGGGGCGCTACGAGCAGTACTTC. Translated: CASSIDRGRYEQYF.

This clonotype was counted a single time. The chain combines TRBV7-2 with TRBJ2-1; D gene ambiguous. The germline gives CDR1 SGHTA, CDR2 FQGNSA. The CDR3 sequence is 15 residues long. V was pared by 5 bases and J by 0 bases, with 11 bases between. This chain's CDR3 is CASSPVEHSYNEQFF. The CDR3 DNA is TGTGCCAGCAGCCCGGTGGAGCACTCCTACAATGAGCAGTTCTTC.